This T cell receptor (beta chain) was recovered during a study of CD8 T cells in Susac syndrome. In the study overall: There were Susac syndrome patients who were therapy-naive at blood draw, others on corticosteroids, and others on intravenous immunoglobulin alone.

Definite or probable Susac syndrome was diagnosed using recently defined diagnostic criteria. Negative isolation yielded CD8+ and CD4+ T cells; FACS enriched TEMRA cells. The CDR3 spans 14 residues. V lost 4 bases and J 2 bases, leaving 12 bases between the germline ends. Germline V gene data show CDR1 as SGHRS and CDR2 as YFSETQ. RNA, at roughly 0.5 to 1 ug, was reverse transcribed with random hexamers. TCRdb re-called the immunoSEQ multiplex PCR reads through MiXCR, storing one row per CDR3 protein. The sample holds hundreds of thousands of distinct CDR3 sequences, approximately 94% seen once. The sequenced sample was CD4+ T cells from PBMCs. This TCR was recovered from a human donor with Susac syndrome. The gene calls are TRBV5-1 and TRBJ2-5; TRBD1 might be the D (7 bases). This CDR3 reads CASSRAGQQETQYF. Here the CDR3 DNA reads TGCGCCAGCAGCCGCGCGGGACAGCAAGAGACCCAGTACTTC.